This T cell receptor (beta chain) was obtained from a study of control samples from healthy donors and cancer patients. Assay: immunoSEQ multiplex PCR; the TCRdb copy retains only in-frame clones and omits some. Here the sample spans roughly 130,000 clones, 91% being singletons. The V and J ends lost 1 base and 4 bases respectively, with 11 bases between them. CDR1 is SGHTA and CDR2 is FQGNSA in the germline V gene. This CDR3 is built from 15 residues. Sequencing was carried out using blood. The gene calls are TRBV7-2 and TRBJ1-5, with a tentative D call TRBD1 (5 bases). This sequence was found in a man between 18 and 35 years old in good health. Here the CDR3 reads CASSLGRAGNQPQHF. CDR3 nucleotides: TGTGCCAGCAGCTTAGGAAGGGCAGGGAATCAGCCCCAGCATTTT.